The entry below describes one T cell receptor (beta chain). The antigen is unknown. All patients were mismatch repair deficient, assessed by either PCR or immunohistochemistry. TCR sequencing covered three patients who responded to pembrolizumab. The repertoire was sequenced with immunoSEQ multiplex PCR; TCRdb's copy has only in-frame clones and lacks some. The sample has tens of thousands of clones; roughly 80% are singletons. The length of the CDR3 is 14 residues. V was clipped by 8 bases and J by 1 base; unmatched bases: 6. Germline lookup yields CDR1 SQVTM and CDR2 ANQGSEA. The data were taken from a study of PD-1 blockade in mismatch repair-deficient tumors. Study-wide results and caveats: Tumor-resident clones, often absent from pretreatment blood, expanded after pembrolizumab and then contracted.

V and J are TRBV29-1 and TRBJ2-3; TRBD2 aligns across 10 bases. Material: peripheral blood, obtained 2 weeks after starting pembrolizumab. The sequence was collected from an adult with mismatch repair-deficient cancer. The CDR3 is CSPRLAGRTDTQYF. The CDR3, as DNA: TGCAGCCCGAGACTAGCGGGCCGCACAGATACGCAGTATTTT.